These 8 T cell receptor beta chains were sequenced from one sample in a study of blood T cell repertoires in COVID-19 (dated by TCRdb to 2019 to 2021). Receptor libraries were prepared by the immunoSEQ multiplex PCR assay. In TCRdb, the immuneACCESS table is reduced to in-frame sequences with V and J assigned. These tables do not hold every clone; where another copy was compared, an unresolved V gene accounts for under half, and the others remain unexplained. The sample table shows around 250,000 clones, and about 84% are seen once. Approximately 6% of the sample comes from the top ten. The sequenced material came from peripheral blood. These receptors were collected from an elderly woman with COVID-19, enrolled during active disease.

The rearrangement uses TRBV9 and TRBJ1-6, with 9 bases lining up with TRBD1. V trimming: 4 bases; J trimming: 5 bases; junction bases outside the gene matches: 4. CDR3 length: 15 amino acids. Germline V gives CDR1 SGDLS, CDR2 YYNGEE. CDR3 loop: CASSLRQGDNSPLHF. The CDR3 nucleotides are TGTGCCAGCAGCCTAAGACAGGGGGATAATTCACCCCTCCACTTT.

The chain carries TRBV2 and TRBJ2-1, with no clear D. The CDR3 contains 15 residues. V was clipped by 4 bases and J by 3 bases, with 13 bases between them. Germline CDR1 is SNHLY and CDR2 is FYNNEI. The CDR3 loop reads CASSGQTMGYNEQFF. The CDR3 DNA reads TGTGCCAGCAGTGGTCAGACAATGGGCTACAATGAGCAGTTCTTC.

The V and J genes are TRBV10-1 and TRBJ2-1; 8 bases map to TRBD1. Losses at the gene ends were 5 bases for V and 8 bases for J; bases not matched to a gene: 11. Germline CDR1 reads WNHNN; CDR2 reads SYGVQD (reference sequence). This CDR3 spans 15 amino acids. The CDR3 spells CASSKDRVGRDEQFF. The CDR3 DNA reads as TGCGCCAGCAGTAAGGACAGGGTGGGTCGCGATGAGCAGTTCTTC.

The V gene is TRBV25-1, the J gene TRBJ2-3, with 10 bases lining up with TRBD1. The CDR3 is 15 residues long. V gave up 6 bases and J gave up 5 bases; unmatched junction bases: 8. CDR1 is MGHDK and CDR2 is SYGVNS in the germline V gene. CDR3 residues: CASSIDRGRRDTQYF. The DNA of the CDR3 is TGTGCCAGCAGCATTGACAGGGGGCGAAGAGATACGCAGTATTTT.

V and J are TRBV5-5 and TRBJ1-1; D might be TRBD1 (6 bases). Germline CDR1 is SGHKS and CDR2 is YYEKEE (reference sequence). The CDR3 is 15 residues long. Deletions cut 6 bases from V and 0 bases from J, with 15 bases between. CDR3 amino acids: CASTYGGRMNTEAFF. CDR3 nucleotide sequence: TGTGCCAGCACCTATGGGGGCAGGATGAACACTGAAGCTTTCTTT. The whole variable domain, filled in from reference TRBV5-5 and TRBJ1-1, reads DAGVTQSPTHLIKTRGQQVTLRCSPISGHKSVSWYQQVLGQGPQFIFQYYEKEERGRGNFPDRFSARQFPNYSSELNVNALLLGDSALYLCASTYGGRMNTEAFFGQGTRLTVV.

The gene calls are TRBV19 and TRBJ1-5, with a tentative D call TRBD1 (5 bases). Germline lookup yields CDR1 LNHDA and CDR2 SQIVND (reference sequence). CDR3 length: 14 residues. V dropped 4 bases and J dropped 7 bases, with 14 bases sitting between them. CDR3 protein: CASSTLQAGQPQHF. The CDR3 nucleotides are TGTGCCAGTAGTACATTACAGGCTGGACAGCCCCAGCATTTT.

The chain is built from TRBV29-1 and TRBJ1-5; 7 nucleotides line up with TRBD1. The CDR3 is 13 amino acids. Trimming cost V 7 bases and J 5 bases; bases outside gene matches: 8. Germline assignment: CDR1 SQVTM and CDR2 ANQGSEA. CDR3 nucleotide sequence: TGCAGCGCGGCGACAGGGTACGATCAGCCCCAGCATTTT. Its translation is CSAATGYDQPQHF. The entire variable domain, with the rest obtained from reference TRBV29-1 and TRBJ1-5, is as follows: SAVISQKPSRDICQRGTSLTIQCQVDSQVTMMFWYRQQPGQSLTLIATANQGSEATYESGFVIDKFPISRPNLTFSTLTVSNMSPEDSSIYLCSAATGYDQPQHFGDGTRLSIL.

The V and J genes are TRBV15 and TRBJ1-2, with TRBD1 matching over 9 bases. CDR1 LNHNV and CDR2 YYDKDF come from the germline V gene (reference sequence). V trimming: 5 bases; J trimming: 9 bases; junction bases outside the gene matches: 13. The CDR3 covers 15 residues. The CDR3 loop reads CATSRGGTGTMSYTF. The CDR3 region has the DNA TGTGCCACCAGCCGAGGGGGGACAGGGACGATGAGCTACACCTTC.